The clone carrying this T cell receptor (beta chain) was recorded once. CD45RO-negative CD8 cells positively selected for CCR7 made up the naive population, which excluded terminally differentiated effector memory CD45RA+ cells. The data were taken from a study of shared clonotypes between healthy human individuals. CDR1 and CDR2 (germline): SQVTM, ANQGSEA. The CDR3 consists of 13 residues. Generated by immunoSEQ multiplex PCR, the TCRdb table keeps only in-frame clones and is missing some. Of roughly 2.1 million clones listed, approximately 94% are singletons. The source is a man between 18 and 35 years old in good health. Some clones in this sample may be carry-over from other donors' samples. V gene TRBV29-1 combines with J gene TRBJ2-5, with D possibly matching TRBD1 (6 bases). The J call may be faulty, since TRBJ2-7 better matches the DNA end. The material sequenced was naive CD8+ T cells from PBMCs. CDR3 protein: CSVVLDSTYEQYF. DNA for the CDR3: TGCAGCGTCGTTTTGGACAGCACCTACGAGCAGTACTTC.